This is a list of T cell receptor beta chains from one sample in a study of early T cells in non-severe SARS-CoV-2 infection. TCRdb analysed the 5' RACE reads with MiXCR anew, one entry per CDR3 protein. This table has 100,000 to 120,000 distinct CDR3 sequences, roughly 13% appearing once. The material was whole blood, obtained at baseline. These receptors originate from an adult who was a healthcare worker with PCR-confirmed SARS-CoV-2 infection or an uninfected control (not recorded which). The CDR3 runs from the conserved cysteine through the conserved F or W. The order of the fields is CDR3 length, J gene, V gene, clone size, D gene, CDR3 protein, CDR3 DNA. D genes are given only for firm matches. A clone size is listed for some rows: how often the clone was seen (once, few, many), or a class if it is expanded.

15 TRBJ1-6 TRBV2 many TRBD1 CASSVERTGGSPLHF TGTGCCAGCAGTGTTGAAAGGACAGGAGGTTCACCCCTCCACTTT
16 TRBJ2-7 TRBV27 few NA CASSFGLGTSSYEQYF TGTGCCAGCAGTTTTGGGCTGGGGACAAGCTCCTACGAGCAGTACTTC
16 TRBJ2-1 TRBV6-4 many TRBD2 CASSDSGTSGRNEQFF TGTGCCAGCAGTGACTCCGGGACTAGCGGGAGAAATGAGCAGTTCTTC
14 TRBJ2-5 TRBV5-1 few NA CASSGTWTEETQYF TGCGCCAGCAGCGGGACGTGGACAGAAGAGACCCAGTACTTC
14 TRBJ1-5 TRBV2 NA NA CASTPGGGDQPQHF TGTGCCAGCACTCCTGGGGGAGGGGACCAGCCCCAGCATTTT
14 TRBJ2-5 TRBV5-1 NA NA CASSRSGGLETQYF TGCGCCAGCAGCCGATCTGGAGGGCTCGAGACCCAGTACTTC
13 TRBJ2-5 TRBV12-3/TRBV12-4 NA NA CASSLVNEETQYF TGTGCCAGCAGTTTGGTTAACGAAGAGACCCAGTACTTC
12 TRBJ1-4 TRBV29-1 NA NA CSVTESNEKLFF TGCAGCGTCACAGAAAGTAATGAAAAACTGTTTTTT
12 TRBJ2-5 TRBV29-1 NA NA CSVAAGEETQYF TGCAGCGTTGCGGCAGGGGAAGAGACCCAGTACTTC
13 TRBJ1-4 TRBV20-1 NA NA CSARATPSEKLFF TGCAGTGCTAGAGCCACCCCCTCTGAAAAACTGTTTTTT
16 TRBJ2-1 TRBV29-1 NA NA CSVEALTGSSYNEQFF TGCAGCGTTGAGGCCCTGACGGGTAGCTCCTACAATGAGCAGTTCTTC
17 TRBJ2-3 TRBV18 many TRBD2 CASSPLAGPPSTDTQYF TGTGCCAGCTCACCACTAGCGGGACCACCTAGCACAGATACGCAGTATTTT
15 TRBJ2-2 TRBV5-1 NA TRBD1 CASSSQGAHTGELFF TGCGCCAGCAGCTCACAGGGGGCGCACACCGGGGAGCTGTTTTTT
15 TRBJ1-2 TRBV14 few NA CASSRRDRLNYGYTF TGTGCCAGCAGCCGCCGAGACAGGCTGAACTATGGCTACACCTTC
14 TRBJ1-2 TRBV4-1 NA NA CASSQARDLGGYTF TGCGCCAGCAGCCAAGCCCGGGACTTGGGAGGCTACACCTTC
16 TRBJ2-1 TRBV5-1 few TRBD2 CASSLTLAGGPNEQFF TGCGCCAGCAGCTTGACTCTAGCGGGAGGGCCAAATGAGCAGTTCTTC
14 TRBJ2-7 TRBV4-2 few TRBD1 CASSQHGQGYEQYF TGTGCCAGCAGCCAACACGGACAGGGGTACGAGCAGTACTTC
13 TRBJ1-4 TRBV29-1 few NA CSVALDTPEKLFF TGCAGCGTGGCTCTAGACACCCCTGAAAAACTGTTTTTT
14 TRBJ2-3 TRBV20-1 NA NA CSARSGQSTDTQYF TGCAGTGCTAGGTCTGGGCAGAGCACAGATACGCAGTATTTT
14 TRBJ2-3 TRBV28 NA NA CASTLGIPVDTQYF TGTGCCAGCACCCTGGGCATTCCAGTAGATACGCAGTATTTT
11 TRBJ2-3 TRBV20-1 NA NA CSARIPDTQYF TGCAGTGCTAGGATCCCAGATACGCAGTATTTT
13 TRBJ1-1 TRBV6-5 few NA CASSYETNTEAFF TGTGCCAGCAGTTATGAAACGAACACTGAAGCTTTCTTT
17 TRBJ1-3 TRBV4-2 NA NA CASSQASGDSSGNTIYF TGTGCCAGCAGCCAAGCCTCCGGAGATAGCTCTGGAAACACCATATATTTT
15 TRBJ2-3 TRBV2 few NA CASSTPGLRTDTQYF TGTGCCAGCAGTACCCCGGGACTGCGCACAGATACGCAGTATTTT
14 TRBJ1-1 TRBV3-1 many NA CASSQGRTNTEAFF TGTGCCAGCAGCCAAGGACGGACGAACACTGAAGCTTTCTTT
13 TRBJ1-5 TRBV7-8 NA NA CASSSQGDQPQHF TGTGCCAGCAGCTCACAGGGAGATCAGCCCCAGCATTTT
15 TRBJ2-3 TRBV5-7 NA NA CASSFDVLSTDTQYF TGTGCCAGCAGCTTTGACGTCCTTAGCACAGATACGCAGTATTTT
14 TRBJ1-5 TRBV6-1 NA TRBD1 CASSEGQGDLPQHF TGTGCCAGCAGTGAAGGCCAGGGGGATTTGCCCCAGCATTTT
13 TRBJ1-2 TRBV18 few NA CASSAESNYGYTF TGTGCCAGCTCTGCAGAATCTAACTATGGCTACACCTTC
13 TRBJ1-2 TRBV20-1 NA NA CSAAHDSNYGYTF TGCAGTGCTGCCCATGACAGTAACTATGGCTACACCTTC
15 TRBJ2-7 TRBV2 NA NA CASSEQVALPYEQYF TGTGCCAGCAGTGAACAGGTAGCTTTGCCCTACGAGCAGTACTTC
13 TRBJ2-5 TRBV30 NA NA CAWSVQVQETQYF TGTGCCTGGAGTGTGCAGGTACAAGAGACCCAGTACTTC
11 TRBJ2-5 TRBV28 few NA CASSYVKTQYF TGTGCCAGCAGTTACGTGAAGACCCAGTACTTC
14 TRBJ2-5 TRBV5-1 NA TRBD1 CASSLRDRGETQYF TGCGCCAGCAGCCTCCGGGACAGGGGTGAGACCCAGTACTTC
10 TRBJ2-7 TRBV20-1 few NA CSASQVEQYF TGCAGTGCTAGTCAGGTCGAGCAGTACTTC
14 TRBJ2-1 TRBV4-1 few TRBD2 CASSQVGTNNEQFF TGCGCCAGCAGCCAAGTCGGGACTAACAATGAGCAGTTCTTC
11 TRBJ2-7 TRBV28 few NA CASNSGYEQYF TGTGCCAGCAACTCGGGGTACGAGCAGTACTTC
12 TRBJ2-7 TRBV28 few NA CASSLYRTEQYF TGTGCCAGCAGTTTATACAGAACCGAGCAGTACTTC
14 TRBJ2-3 TRBV5-1 NA TRBD1 CASSFGQGPDTQYF TGCGCCAGCAGCTTCGGACAGGGACCAGATACGCAGTATTTT
15 TRBJ2-3 TRBV19 few NA CASSIVGRPTDTQYF TGTGCCAGTAGTATTGTTGGACGGCCCACAGATACGCAGTATTTT